Listed below are T cell receptor beta chains from one sample, sequenced in a study of blood T cell repertoires in COVID-19. TCRdb's table, derived via immunoSEQ multiplex PCR, lists solely in-frame clones and lacks some. The profile shows 200,000 to 300,000 clones, approximately 84% of them singletons. The sequencing sample was made of PBMCs or T cells enriched from blood (not recorded which). The source of these receptors is a man aged 35 to 55 who had recovered from COVID-19. Each CDR3 is given with its conserved first and last residue. The D gene is left open where the match is weak. For some rows the clone size is stated as once, few or many, or as a class when expanded; others skip it.

J: TRBJ1-1; V: TRBV12-3/TRBV12-4; size: .; D: TRBD1; DNA: TGTGCCAGCAGACGGACAGGCAACACTGAAGCTTTCTTT; CDR3: CASRRTGNTEAFF
J: TRBJ1-2; V: TRBV5-6; size: few; D: .; DNA: TGTGCCAGCAGCTTGGGACAGGCCTCTGGCTACACCTTC; CDR3: CASSLGQASGYTF
J: TRBJ2-7; V: TRBV27; size: .; D: .; DNA: TGTGCCAGCAGTTTACGGGGTCTCGGATACGAGCAGTACTTC; CDR3: CASSLRGLGYEQYF
J: TRBJ1-3; V: TRBV7-8; size: .; D: .; DNA: TGTGCCAGCAGTCTACGGCAGGGGTTAGGTGGAAACACCATATATTTT; CDR3: CASSLRQGLGGNTIYF
J: TRBJ2-2; V: TRBV7-2; size: .; D: TRBD1; DNA: TGTGCCAGCAGCTTACAGGGGGAATTAGCCGGGGAGCTGTTTTTT; CDR3: CASSLQGELAGELFF
J: TRBJ1-5; V: TRBV28; size: .; D: TRBD1; DNA: TGTGCCAGCAGTGACAGGGGGTACAATCAGCCCCAGCATTTT; CDR3: CASSDRGYNQPQHF
J: TRBJ1-4; V: TRBV29-1; size: .; D: TRBD1; DNA: TGCAGCGCGGGGACAGGGGATGAAAAACTGTTTTTT; CDR3: CSAGTGDEKLFF
J: TRBJ1-1; V: TRBV9; size: .; D: .; DNA: TGTGCCAGCAGCTCCCCTGAGGGCGGTACTGAAGCTTTCTTT; CDR3: CASSSPEGGTEAFF
J: TRBJ2-3; V: TRBV6-6; size: .; D: TRBD1; DNA: TGTGCCAGCAGTTCCTCACAGGGGTTCGCCACAGATACGCAGTATTTT; CDR3: CASSSSQGFATDTQYF
J: TRBJ1-4; V: TRBV19; size: .; D: .; DNA: TGTGCCAGTAAAGGAGGTGAAAAACTGTTTTTT; CDR3: CASKGGEKLFF
J: TRBJ1-3; V: TRBV30; size: once; D: .; DNA: TGTGCCTGGAGTGTAGTCGGGGGAAACACCATATATTTT; CDR3: CAWSVVGGNTIYF
J: TRBJ2-1; V: TRBV18; size: .; D: TRBD1; DNA: TGTGCCAGCTCGCGAAACACAGGGGGCGGTCTTCCTTCCTACAATGAGCAGTTCTTC; CDR3: CASSRNTGGGLPSYNEQFF
J: TRBJ2-7; V: TRBV18; size: .; D: .; DNA: TGTGCCAGCTCACCCCCCGGACAGCCCTACGAGCAGTACTTC; CDR3: CASSPPGQPYEQYF
J: TRBJ2-7; V: TRBV6-1; size: many; D: .; DNA: TGTGCCAGCAGTGAAAGGAGGGACGAGCAGTACTTC; CDR3: CASSERRDEQYF
J: TRBJ2-2; V: TRBV9; size: .; D: .; DNA: TGTGCCAGCAGTCCCAGGGGTGACGGGGAGCTGTTTTTT; CDR3: CASSPRGDGELFF
J: TRBJ2-1; V: TRBV23-1; size: .; D: TRBD2; DNA: TGCGCCAGCAGTCAATCTAGCGGGAGTATTAATGAGCAGTTCTTC; CDR3: CASSQSSGSINEQFF
J: TRBJ1-1; V: TRBV6-5; size: .; D: TRBD1; DNA: TGTGCCAGCAGTCCTACCGACAGGGCTCCCGAAGCTTTCTTT; CDR3: CASSPTDRAPEAFF
J: TRBJ1-6; V: TRBV27; size: once; D: TRBD1; DNA: TGTGCCAGCAGTGGCTGGGACAGGGTGACCTATAATTCACCCCTCCACTTT; CDR3: CASSGWDRVTYNSPLHF
J: TRBJ2-7; V: TRBV7-8; size: .; D: .; DNA: TGTGCCAGCAGCTTAATTCGGCGGGACTACGAGCAGTACTTC; CDR3: CASSLIRRDYEQYF
J: TRBJ2-5; V: TRBV7-7; size: .; D: TRBD2; DNA: TGTGCCAGCGCAACAGCGGGACAAGAGACCCAGTACTTC; CDR3: CASATAGQETQYF
J: TRBJ1-4; V: TRBV19; size: .; D: .; DNA: TGTGCCACCCAGCGGGGGGCGCCTAATGAAAAACTGTTTTTT; CDR3: CATQRGAPNEKLFF
J: TRBJ2-7; V: TRBV6-5; size: .; D: .; DNA: TGTGCCAGCAACGCGGGCTGGGACACCTCCTACGAGCAGTACTTC; CDR3: CASNAGWDTSYEQYF
J: TRBJ2-7; V: TRBV9; size: .; D: TRBD2; DNA: TGTGCCAGCAGCCCTACTAGCGGGACCTACGAGCAGTACTTC; CDR3: CASSPTSGTYEQYF
J: TRBJ2-1; V: TRBV19; size: .; D: .; DNA: TGTGCCAGTAGTACTTCCCAGGGCGTACCGGTTAATGAGCAGTTCTTC; CDR3: CASSTSQGVPVNEQFF
J: TRBJ1-5; V: TRBV7-3; size: .; D: TRBD1; DNA: TGTGCCAGTTCTCAGGGGGCCAATCAGCCCCAGCATTTT; CDR3: CASSQGANQPQHF
J: TRBJ1-1; V: TRBV5-4; size: .; D: .; DNA: TGTGCCAGCAGCTTGGGGCAACAGACAGGGAACACTGAAGCTTTCTTT; CDR3: CASSLGQQTGNTEAFF
J: TRBJ2-6; V: TRBV3-1/TRBV3-2; size: .; D: TRBD1; DNA: TGTGCCAGCAGCCCACAGGGACAGGGGGTATTTCTTACTGGGGCCAACGTCCTGACTTTC; CDR3: CASSPQGQGVFLTGANVLTF
J: TRBJ2-3; V: TRBV6-5; size: .; D: TRBD2; DNA: TGTGCCAGCAGTTCACCGGGAGGGTCACGGGATACGCAGTATTTT; CDR3: CASSSPGGSRDTQYF
J: TRBJ1-1; V: TRBV9; size: once; D: TRBD1; DNA: TGTGCCAGCAGCGTAGTGGGACAGATTACGAACACTGAAGCTTTCTTT; CDR3: CASSVVGQITNTEAFF
J: TRBJ2-2; V: TRBV19; size: .; D: TRBD2; DNA: TGTGCCAGTAGTATAGTAGCGGGGGGCTTCCATACCGGGGAGCTGTTTTTT; CDR3: CASSIVAGGFHTGELFF
J: TRBJ1-1; V: TRBV25-1; size: .; D: TRBD1; DNA: TGTGCCAGCAAGGACAGGGAGGGGATGAACACTGAAGCTTTCTTT; CDR3: CASKDREGMNTEAFF
J: TRBJ2-6; V: TRBV19; size: .; D: .; DNA: TGTGCCAGTAGTATTCAGGCAACGGCTGGGGCCAACGTCCTGACTTTC; CDR3: CASSIQATAGANVLTF
J: TRBJ1-1; V: TRBV5-1; size: .; D: .; DNA: TGCGCCAGCAGCTTGGCCTCAGGGATGAACACTGAAGCTTTCTTT; CDR3: CASSLASGMNTEAFF
J: TRBJ1-5; V: TRBV4-3; size: .; D: .; DNA: TGCGCCAGCAGCCAAGAGGGGGCCGGTCAGCCCCAGCATTTT; CDR3: CASSQEGAGQPQHF
J: TRBJ1-4; V: TRBV7-2; size: .; D: .; DNA: TGTGCCAGCAGCTTGTCCTATTTGGGGGCGAGCGAAAAACTGTTTTTT; CDR3: CASSLSYLGASEKLFF
J: TRBJ2-7; V: TRBV7-2; size: .; D: .; DNA: TGTGCCAGCACCGGACTTGACTACGAGCAGTACTTC; CDR3: CASTGLDYEQYF
J: TRBJ1-1; V: TRBV9; size: .; D: .; DNA: TGTGCCAGCAGCGTCAGAATGAGGGACACTGAAGCTTTCTTT; CDR3: CASSVRMRDTEAFF
J: TRBJ2-7; V: TRBV27; size: .; D: .; DNA: TGTGCCAGCAGTTCTCCAGAAAACTACGAGCAGTACTTC; CDR3: CASSSPENYEQYF
J: TRBJ1-5; V: TRBV28; size: once; D: .; DNA: TGTGCCAGCAGTTTGACTCCCCCAGCCGGCTTCCAGCATTTT; CDR3: CASSLTPPAGFQHF
J: TRBJ2-5; V: TRBV10-3; size: once; D: .; DNA: TGTGCCATCAGGGGCACTGAGACCCAGTACTTC; CDR3: CAIRGTETQYF
J: TRBJ1-1; V: TRBV6-5; size: few; D: .; DNA: TGTGCCAGCAGTTCCGACTGGGGGGACACTGAAGCTTTCTTT; CDR3: CASSSDWGDTEAFF